Listed here are 27 T cell receptor beta chains from one sample, sequenced in a study of neurological immune-mediated disorders. TCRdb used MiXCR to reprocess the 5' RACE reads, holding one entry per CDR3 protein. The sample includes 50,000 or so distinct CDR3 sequences, approximately 3.6% seen only once; the top ten take roughly 7%. Sequencing was done on a sample of PBMCs. These receptors all stem from a woman in her sixties or seventies with multiple sclerosis.

This clonotype was counted ten times or more. V gene TRBV5-6 combines with J gene TRBJ1-5, with a weak D call TRBD1 (5 bases). Trimming pared 3 bases from V and 6 bases from J, leaving 19 bases between. Germline V gives CDR1 SGHDT, CDR2 YYEEEE. The CDR3 runs to 16 residues. In DNA form, the CDR3 reads TGTGCCAGCAGCTCGAGGGTCGGACATCGGGTTCAGCCCCAGCATTTT. Translation: CASSSRVGHRVQPQHF.

This clonotype has at least ten counts. The chain combines TRBV7-2 with TRBJ1-4; 7 bases match TRBD1. The CDR3 has 15 amino acids. Trimming removed 8 bases from V and 3 bases from J; junction bases left unmatched: 9. The germline gives CDR1 SGHTA, CDR2 FQGNSA. The CDR3 loop is CASSPPGQSNEKLFF. The CDR3 DNA sequence: TGTGCCAGCTCGCCGCCGGGACAGTCTAATGAAAAACTGTTTTTT.

This clonotype was seen many times. This sequence joins TRBV7-9 and TRBJ1-5, with no clear D. Germline CDR1 is SEHNR and CDR2 is FQNEAQ (reference sequence). Deletions cut 0 bases from V and 3 bases from J, with 0 bases between. This CDR3 region has 12 residues. The CDR3 loop reads CASSLANQPQHF. The DNA for the CDR3 is TGTGCCAGCAGCTTAGCCAATCAGCCCCAGCATTTT.

About this clonotype itself: A much larger clone lies a single base off, so this may be a read error. V and J are TRBV11-2 and TRBJ1-6; no clear D gene. Germline loops: CDR1 SGHAT, CDR2 FQNNGV. The length of the CDR3 is 12 residues. In DNA, the CDR3 is TGTGACAGCAGCGCAGGCAATTCACCCCTCCACTTT. It is translated as CDSSAGNSPLHF.

This clonotype was seen at least ten times. The chain carries TRBV7-3 and TRBJ2-1; 14 nucleotides agree with TRBD2. In germline, CDR1 is SGHTA, CDR2 FQGTGA. With V trimmed by 4 bases and J by 16 bases, 9 bases remained unmatched. This CDR3 comprises 14 residues. The CDR3 sequence is CASSSTGTSGSIFF. CDR3 in DNA: TGTGCCAGCAGCTCGACAGGGACTAGCGGGAGTATTTTCTTC.

This clonotype was detected ten times or more. V is TRBV3-1 and J is TRBJ2-1, with 8 bases that match TRBD2. Trimming took 1 base from V and 9 from J; bases not matched to a gene: 8. The germline V gene encodes CDR1 LGHDT and CDR2 YNNKEL (reference sequence). This CDR3 contains 15 residues. CDR3 sequence (DNA): TGTGCCAGCAGCCAAGTCCCCCGGGGGGGCAGTGAGCAGTTCTTC. It codes for CASSQVPRGGSEQFF.

This clonotype appeared many times. The V and J genes are TRBV5-1 and TRBJ1-6; D unclear. The length of the CDR3 is 13 residues. The ends were cut back, 1 base at V and 6 bases at J, with 5 bases in the middle. Looked up from germline, CDR1 is SGHRS and CDR2 is YFSETQ. DNA for the CDR3: TGCGCCAGCAGCTTGTCGGGTAATTCACCCCTCCACTTT. Encoded protein: CASSLSGNSPLHF. The full variable domain, with the rest looked up from reference TRBV5-1 and TRBJ1-6, is KAGVTQTPRYLIKTRGQQVTLSCSPISGHRSVSWYQQTPGQGLQFLFEYFSETQRNKGNFPGRFSGRQFSNSRSEMNVSTLELGDSALYLCASSLSGNSPLHFGNGTRLTVT.

This clonotype was detected ten times or more. This chain joins TRBV18 and TRBJ2-1, with 9 bases fitting TRBD2. This CDR3 comprises 14 residues. Germline CDR1 and CDR2: KGHSH and LQKENI. V trimming: 3 bases; J trimming: 9 bases; junction bases outside the gene matches: 6. The CDR3 loop is CASSPGSGGGEQFF. CDR3 DNA sequence: TGTGCCAGCTCACCTGGTAGCGGGGGAGGTGAGCAGTTCTTC.

This clonotype was seen ten or more times. The V call is TRBV9, the J call TRBJ2-5; tentative D call: TRBD2 (6 bases). Germline loops: CDR1 SGDLS, CDR2 YYNGEE. The germline V and J ends were trimmed by 0 bases and 3 bases, with 12 bases remaining between them. There are 15 residues in the CDR3. The CDR3 loop is CASSVGQRAKETQYF. CDR3 nucleotide sequence: TGTGCCAGCAGCGTAGGCCAGCGGGCGAAAGAGACCCAGTACTTC. The whole variable domain, remainder taken from reference TRBV9 and TRBJ2-5, is DSGVTQTPKHLITATGQRVTLRCSPRSGDLSVYWYQQSLDQGLQFLIQYYNGEERAKGNILERFSAQQFPDLHSELNLSSLELGDSALYFCASSVGQRAKETQYFGPGTRLLVL.

This clonotype was counted between two and nine times. V gene TRBV30 combines with J gene TRBJ2-7; TRBD1 is a possible D gene (5 bases). The CDR3 is 15 residues long. The V gene lost 0 bases and the J gene lost 2 bases, with 14 bases spanning the gap. The germline V gene encodes CDR1 GTSNPN and CDR2 SVGIG (reference sequence). The CDR3 region is CAWSVGSGITYEQYF. The CDR3 DNA is TGTGCCTGGAGTGTGGGGTCAGGGATTACCTACGAGCAGTACTTC.

This clonotype has at least ten counts. The V and J genes are TRBV21-1 and TRBJ1-4; the DNA was not used to check the table's D call, TRBD1. TRBV21-1 is a documented pseudogene. This CDR3 is built from 14 residues. CDR3 bases: TGTGCCAGCATTTCGACAGGCTACCCAGAAAAACTGTTTTTT. Amino acid sequence: CASISTGYPEKLFF.

This clonotype came up many times. The chain employs TRBV27 and TRBJ2-5; no clear D. Germline CDR1 reads MNHEY; CDR2 reads SMNVEV (reference sequence). V lost 3 bases, J lost 4 bases, and 18 bases lay in between. This CDR3 region has 16 residues. This CDR3 reads CASSFNSNLPGETQYF. DNA of the CDR3: TGTGCCAGCAGTTTTAATAGCAATCTACCGGGAGAGACCCAGTACTTC.

This clonotype was seen at least ten times. The CDR3 bases are TGCGCCAGCAGCTTGGTCCAGCGGGGGGGCTGGCAGTTCTTC. Translation: CASSLVQRGGWQFF. V usage is TRBV5-1 and J usage is TRBJ2-1, with 10 nucleotides matching TRBD2. Germline CDR1 SGHRS, CDR2 YFSETQ. Trimming removed 0 bases from V and 12 bases from J; junction bases left unmatched: 6. This CDR3 spans 14 amino acids.

This clonotype was recorded at least ten times. J is TRBJ1-1 and V is TRBV5-6, with no clear D. Per germline, CDR1 SGHDT and CDR2 YYEEEE. This CDR3 comprises 13 residues. The V end was cut by 4 bases, the J end by 7 bases, with 14 bases between. CDR3 DNA sequence: TGTGCCAGCAGCCCTACTGTGGGGATTGAAGCTTTCTTT. Its translation: CASSPTVGIEAFF.

This clonotype was detected ten times or more. The gene calls are TRBV18 and TRBJ2-2; perhaps TRBD2 as D (5 bases). The V gene's germline CDR1 is KGHSH and CDR2 LQKENI. This CDR3 has 15 amino acids. Trimming left V 4 bases short and J 4 bases short, with 13 bases between. In DNA, the CDR3 is TGTGCCAGCTCACGACGGGAACCTGGCACCGGGGAGCTGTTTTTT. As protein: CASSRREPGTGELFF. Based on the CDR3 plus reference TRBV18 and TRBJ2-2, the full variable domain is NAGVMQNPRHLVRRRGQEARLRCSPMKGHSHVYWYRQLPEEGLKFMVYLQKENIIDESGMPKERFSAEFPKEGPSILRIQQVVRGDSAAYFCASSRREPGTGELFFGEGSRLTVL.

A note on this clonotype: A single base separates this from a much larger clone, so it may be a read error. This chain links TRBV7-6 with TRBJ1-4; 7 positions match TRBD1. With V trimmed by 6 bases and J by 6 bases, 13 bases remained unmatched. Germline loops: CDR1 SGHVS, CDR2 FNYEAQ. CDR3 length: 16 amino acids. In DNA, the CDR3 is TGTGCCAGCAGTAGGACAGGATGGGCATCGGATGAAAAACTGTTTTTT. Translation gives CASSRTGWASDEKLFF.

This clonotype was seen repeatedly, ten times or more. The chain recombines TRBV25-1 with TRBJ2-7, with unresolved D. The V end was cut by 8 bases, the J end by 4 bases, with 12 bases between. From germline, CDR1 is MGHDK and CDR2 SYGVNS. CDR3 length: 12 amino acids. The CDR3 spells CASGKGRYEQYF. CDR3 DNA sequence: TGTGCCAGCGGTAAGGGTAGGTACGAGCAGTACTTC.

Ten or more counts support this clonotype. The rearrangement links TRBV29-1 to TRBJ2-1; perhaps TRBD1 as D (6 bases). In germline, CDR1 is SQVTM, CDR2 ANQGSEA. The V end lost 7 bases, the J end lost 10 bases, and 8 bases lay between the germline ends. The length of the CDR3 is 9 residues. The DNA of the CDR3 is TGCAGCGCAGGGGTCGAGCAGTTCTTC. Protein product: CSAGVEQFF.

This clonotype was observed at least ten times. The chain couples TRBV5-1 to TRBJ1-2; D remains unclear. This CDR3 has 15 amino acids. The germline V gene has CDR1 SGHRS and CDR2 YFSETQ. The ends were cut back, 1 base at V and 3 bases at J, with 13 bases in the middle. The CDR3 DNA reads as TGCGCCAGCAGCTTGAAAGGGTTATCTGACTATGGCTACACCTTC. Protein product: CASSLKGLSDYGYTF.

This clonotype has ten or more counts. The chain employs TRBV12-3 or TRBV12-4 and TRBJ2-2, with D perhaps TRBD2 (6 bases). V lost 6 bases and J lost 6, with 14 bases in between. CDR3 size: 14 residues. CDR3 protein: CASRTGTGAGELFF. CDR3 coding DNA: TGTGCCAGCAGGACCGGAACGGGGGCCGGGGAGCTGTTTTTT.

This clonotype showed up many times. The V call is TRBV7-9, the J call TRBJ1-2; D remains ambiguous. The length of the CDR3 is 17 residues. Germline V gene data show CDR1 as SEHNR and CDR2 as FQNEAQ (reference sequence). Trimming stripped 6 bases from V and 1 base from J, with 21 bases between. CDR3 sequence (DNA): TGTGCCAGCAGTACCCCCGACATGGCTGGGGATAACTATGGCTACACCTTC. This gives the protein CASSTPDMAGDNYGYTF.

This clonotype was seen ten or more times. This rearrangement joins TRBV6-1 to TRBJ1-1, with 8 bases identical to TRBD1. The V gene end was trimmed by 3 bases and the J gene end by 11 bases; junction bases not matched to a gene: 11. Germline CDR1 and CDR2: MNHNS and SASEGT. This CDR3 contains 14 residues. The CDR3 loop is CASSERLKTGDAFF. CDR3 bases: TGTGCCAGCAGTGAGAGGCTGAAGACAGGGGATGCTTTCTTT.

In its sample, this clonotype is medium-sized. V is TRBV12-3 or TRBV12-4 and J is TRBJ1-4; 7 nucleotides align to TRBD1. There are 14 residues in the CDR3. V trimming: 6 bases; J trimming: 7 bases; junction bases outside the gene matches: 8. CDR3 region: CASRSDRDGEKLFF. The CDR3 nucleotides read TGTGCCAGCAGATCTGACAGGGACGGTGAAAAACTGTTTTTT.

This clonotype has ten or more counts. V and J are TRBV25-1 and TRBJ1-2; D is undetermined. CDR3 length: 15 residues. Germline V gene lookup returns CDR1 MGHDK and CDR2 SYGVNS. The V end lost 6 bases, the J end lost 0 bases, and 14 bases lay between the germline ends. The CDR3 region is CASSDAGVTNYGYTF. The CDR3 bases are TGTGCCAGCAGCGACGCCGGGGTTACTAACTATGGCTACACCTTC.

This clonotype has at least ten counts. A much larger clone lies one base from this, so it may be a read error. The CDR3 carries no conserved terminal phenylalanine or tryptophan, so it likely arises from a read error. The CDR3 spells CSARLQGVAKNIQYC. Here the CDR3 DNA reads TGCAGTGCTAGACTACAGGGAGTAGCCAAAAACATTCAGTACTGC. The genes are TRBV20-1 and TRBJ2-4; TRBD1 is a possible D gene (6 bases). V was cut by 2 bases and J by 0 bases, with 11 bases left in between. This CDR3 region has 15 residues. The germline gives CDR1 DFQATT, CDR2 SNEGSKA (reference sequence).

This clonotype has ten or more counts. This chain joins TRBV29-1 and TRBJ2-6; D not certain. Germline V gives CDR1 SQVTM, CDR2 ANQGSEA. V was shortened by 6 bases and J by 0 bases, with 3 bases between the two germline ends. The CDR3 length is 12 residues. The CDR3 sequence is CSVTSGANVLTF. CDR3 nucleotides: TGCAGCGTAACCTCTGGGGCCAACGTCCTGACTTTC.

This clonotype was picked up many times. The chain recombines TRBV6-5 with TRBJ1-1; 10 nucleotides agree with TRBD1. The CDR3 extends over 14 amino acids. Germline V gene lookup returns CDR1 MNHEY and CDR2 SVGAGI. The ends lost 6 bases at V and 7 bases at J; junction bases unmatched: 8. CDR3 protein: CASRGTGVGHEAFF. CDR3 bases: TGTGCCAGCAGGGGGACAGGGGTTGGACATGAAGCTTTCTTT.